Each of the 6 T cell receptor beta chains below was sequenced from the same sample in a study of cytomegalovirus exposure and HLA in healthy donors. Profiling relied on immunoSEQ multiplex PCR, and the TCRdb table lists in-frame clones only, not all of them. Of around 220,000 clones listed, over 80% were seen once; the top ten hold 11% to 15%. The sample consisted of PBMCs. The source of these receptors is a woman in her thirties in good health and CMV-seropositive.

The V gene is TRBV29-1, the J gene TRBJ2-6, with D unclear. Germline loops: CDR1 SQVTM, CDR2 ANQGSEA. The CDR3 totals 12 residues. The V end was cut by 6 bases, the J end by 5 bases, with 8 bases between. The CDR3 region is CSVLTRANVLTF. CDR3 coding DNA: TGCAGCGTACTGACGAGGGCCAACGTCCTGACTTTC.

The rearrangement links TRBV27 to TRBJ2-2; maybe TRBD2 (5 bases). V lost 8 bases and J 4 bases, leaving 8 bases between the germline ends. Germline CDR1 reads MNHEY; CDR2 reads SMNVEV (reference sequence). The CDR3 spans 12 residues. The CDR3 reads CASAAGTGELFF. The CDR3 DNA reads TGTGCCAGCGCGGCGGGCACCGGGGAGCTGTTTTTT.

This clone has only a few counts. The rearrangement links TRBV7-3 to TRBJ2-1; 10 nucleotides line up with TRBD2. Per germline, CDR1 SGHTA and CDR2 FQGTGA. The CDR3 spans 17 residues. V lost 2 bases and J lost 5; bases outside the gene matches: 9. The CDR3 loop is CASSLGLAGELDNEQFF. In DNA form, the CDR3 reads TGTGCCAGCAGCTTAGGGCTAGCGGGAGAATTGGACAATGAGCAGTTCTTC.

The chain couples TRBV23-1 to TRBJ2-1, with D perhaps TRBD2 (6 bases). TRBV23-1 is known as an ORF, though its function is uncertain. V was pared by 3 bases and J by 0 bases, with 18 bases between. The CDR3 loop spans 18 amino acids. CDR3: CASSQAVSTRLSYNEQFF. The CDR3 DNA is TGCGCCAGCAGTCAGGCCGTGTCGACTAGACTCTCCTACAATGAGCAGTTCTTC.

The genes are TRBV2 and TRBJ2-5; D unclear. This CDR3 spans 14 amino acids. Germline assignment: CDR1 SNHLY and CDR2 FYNNEI. V lost 6 bases, J lost 7 bases, and 18 bases lay in between. The chain's CDR3 is CASRLDGPEGTQYF. The DNA of the CDR3 is TGTGCCAGCAGGTTAGATGGACCCGAAGGGACCCAGTACTTC.

About this clone itself: Other DNA sequences within the sample encode an identical CDR3. The chain uses TRBV25-1 and TRBJ1-1, with D hard to call. The CDR3 loop spans 12 amino acids. Germline lookup yields CDR1 MGHDK and CDR2 SYGVNS. The V end was cut by 1 base, the J end by 4 bases, with 4 bases between. The CDR3 nucleotides read TGTGCCAGCAGTGAATTGGGCACTGAAGCTTTCTTT. Protein product: CASSELGTEAFF.